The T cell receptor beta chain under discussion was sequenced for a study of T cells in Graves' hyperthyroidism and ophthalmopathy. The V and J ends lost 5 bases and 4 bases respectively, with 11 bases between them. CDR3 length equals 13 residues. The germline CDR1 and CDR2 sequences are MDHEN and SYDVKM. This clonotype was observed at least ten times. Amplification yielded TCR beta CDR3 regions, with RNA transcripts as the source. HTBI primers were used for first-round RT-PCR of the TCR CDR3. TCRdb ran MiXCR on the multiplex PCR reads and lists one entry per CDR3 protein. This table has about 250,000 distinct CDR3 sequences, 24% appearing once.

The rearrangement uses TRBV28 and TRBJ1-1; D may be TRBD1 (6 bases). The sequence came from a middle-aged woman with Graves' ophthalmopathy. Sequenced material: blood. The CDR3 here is CASSVQGPTEAFF. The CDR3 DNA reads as TGTGCCAGCAGTGTACAGGGACCCACTGAAGCTTTCTTT.